These T cell receptor beta chains were read from a single sample in a study of T-cell reconstitution after alpha-beta-depleted transplantation in children. One entry per CDR3 protein, called by TCRdb with MiXCR from the PCR reads. Of about 980,000 distinct CDR3 sequences detected, around 30% appear once; the ten largest clones hold approximately 30%. This sample comprised PBMCs, mostly from graft donor cells, obtained 360 days after TCRalphabeta/CD19-depleted stem cell transplant. The receptors originated from a boy younger than two who had a stem cell transplant for SCID, so the T cells may come from the graft donor. Each CDR3 is given with its conserved first and last residue.

j_call v_call cdr3_aa
TRBJ2-7 TRBV20-1 CSAEPSGGPDYEQYF
TRBJ1-5 TRBV10-3 CAIGVDNQPQHF
TRBJ2-7 TRBV5-1 CASSHGGTDYEQYF
TRBJ2-7 TRBV28 CASATGASYEQYF
TRBJ1-2 TRBV2 CASSENGGYTF
TRBJ1-6 TRBV27 CASSPTPAINSPLHF
TRBJ2-1 TRBV10-3 CALGAAGANEQFF
TRBJ1-6 TRBV4-3 CASSQDRQDYSPLHF
TRBJ2-3 TRBV7-2 CASSFIGTRGTDTQYF
TRBJ2-1 TRBV5-1 CASSYGQGGNEQFF
TRBJ2-5 TRBV5-1 CASGRRGETQYF
TRBJ2-3 TRBV7-2 CASSSSPQFTQYF
TRBJ1-1 TRBV12-3/TRBV12-4 CASSLKGSRTEAFF
TRBJ2-1 TRBV6-5 CASSYSMTGGGYNEQFF
TRBJ2-7 TRBV25-1 CASSDFTSSEQYF
TRBJ2-5 TRBV12-3/TRBV12-4 CASRSTGGQETQYF
TRBJ2-7 TRBV4-2 CASSQVVFYEQYF
TRBJ2-1 TRBV5-1 CASSLAGDAYNEQFF
TRBJ2-2 TRBV21-1 CASSKRQAGGRNTGELFF
TRBJ1-5 TRBV6-2/TRBV6-3 CASSYDLGLVGQPQHF
TRBJ1-1 TRBV4-3 CASSQGGRMNTEAFF
TRBJ2-1 TRBV24-1 CATSDRRTGYYEQFF
TRBJ2-3 TRBV5-1 CASSLAQGVLTDTQYF
TRBJ1-2 TRBV3-1 CASSQVSAEGPLYGYTF
TRBJ2-3 TRBV3-1 CASSQVGTRIDGGTDTQYF
TRBJ2-1 TRBV24-1 CATSDPFSSYNEQFF
TRBJ2-3 TRBV15 CATSRGWVPADTQYF
TRBJ2-7 TRBV29-1 CSVAKKGGAYEQYF
TRBJ2-1 TRBV20-1 CSAEGPFSSYNEQFF
TRBJ2-3 TRBV15 CATSRDTSPGDTQYF
TRBJ1-2 TRBV7-9 CASSLMADYGYTF
TRBJ2-1 TRBV2 CASSGDYNEQFF
TRBJ2-3 TRBV11-2 CASSGTLAGIPDTQYF
TRBJ1-3 TRBV12-3/TRBV12-4 CASSLGRASGNTIYF
TRBJ2-2 TRBV7-2 CASSLDPFSDGELFF
TRBJ2-7 TRBV12-3/TRBV12-4 CASSHQSSYEQYF
TRBJ1-2 TRBV12-3/TRBV12-4 CASTPGSVGYTF
TRBJ2-1 TRBV24-1 CATSVRSGGPYNEQFF
TRBJ2-1 TRBV29-1 CSVAPDRVSYNEQFF
TRBJ2-4 TRBV11-2 CASSHGPKNIQYF
TRBJ2-6 TRBV7-8 CASSQTGVRKSSGANVLTF
TRBJ1-1 TRBV9 CVSSVSGVIMNTEAFF
TRBJ2-5 TRBV20-1 CSAISGPSGEGLYQETQYF